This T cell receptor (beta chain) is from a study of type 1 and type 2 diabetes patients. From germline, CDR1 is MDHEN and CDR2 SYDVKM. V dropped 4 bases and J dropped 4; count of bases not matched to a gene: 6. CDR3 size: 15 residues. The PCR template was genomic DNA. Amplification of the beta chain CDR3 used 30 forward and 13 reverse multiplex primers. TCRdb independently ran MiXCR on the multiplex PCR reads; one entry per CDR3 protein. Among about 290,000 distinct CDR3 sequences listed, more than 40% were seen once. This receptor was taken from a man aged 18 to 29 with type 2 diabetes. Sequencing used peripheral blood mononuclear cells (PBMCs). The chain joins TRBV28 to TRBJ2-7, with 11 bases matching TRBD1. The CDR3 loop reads CASSSTGTGGYEQYF. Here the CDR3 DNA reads TGTGCCAGCAGTTCAACCGGGACAGGGGGGTACGAGCAGTACTTC. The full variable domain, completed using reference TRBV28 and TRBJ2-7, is DVKVTQSSRYLVKRTGEKVFLECVQDMDHENMFWYRQDPGLGLRLIYFSYDVKMKEKGDIPEGYSVSREKKERFSLILESASTNQTSMYLCASSSTGTGGYEQYFGPGTRLTVT.